This TCR beta chain was recorded in a study of shared clonotypes between healthy human individuals. Study in general: Each donor's CD4 naive and CD4 memory cells filled three plates apiece, CD8 naive two, and CD8 memory one. Study-wide results and limits: Clonotypes which were not shared had lower generation probabilities than clonotypes that all four donors shared. Larger estimated richness was generally recorded for naive subsets relative to memory subsets.

In the original processing: ImmunoSEQ yielded junction-only sequences lacking quality scores, so filtering differed. Assay: immunoSEQ multiplex PCR; the TCRdb copy retains only in-frame clones and omits some. For V, J and clone size, that table is used; D and trimming come from the DNA. The sample contains some 2 million clones, about 95% of which appear only once. As defined, naive CD8 cells were CD45RO-negative and positively selected for CCR7, with terminally differentiated effector memory CD45RA+ cells excluded. With regard to this clone: As yet, its antigen is unknown. Other DNA sequences in the sample encode the same CDR3.

Germline CDR1 reads GTSNPN; CDR2 reads SVGIG (reference sequence). V gave up 0 bases and J gave up 1 base; unmatched junction bases: 3. The CDR3 contains 14 residues. This clonotype originated in a man between 18 and 29 years old in good health. The chain combines TRBV30 with TRBJ2-7, with 7 bases identical to TRBD2. Source material: naive CD8+ T cells sorted from blood. The CDR3 DNA reads TGTGCCTGGAGTGTACGGGGAGGGTCCTACGAGCAGTACTTC. Translating it yields CAWSVRGGSYEQYF.